One sample yielded the 29 T cell receptor beta chains listed below, sequenced in a study of blood T cell repertoires in COVID-19. Profiling relied on immunoSEQ multiplex PCR, and the TCRdb table lists in-frame clones only, not all of them. Of roughly 150,000 clones in the sample, roughly nine tenths were seen once. Sample: peripheral blood. All receptors derive from a woman in her forties with acute or convalescent COVID-19.

The chain recombines TRBV9 with TRBJ2-3; the match to TRBD2 covers 7 bases. This CDR3 is built from 16 residues. CDR1 is SGDLS and CDR2 is YYNGEE in the germline V gene. The junction had 12 bases not matched to a gene; V was cut back by 3 bases and J by 5 bases. CDR3 coding DNA: TGTGCCAGCAGCGCGACTAGCACTCTGCCGGGAGATACGCAGTATTTT. Translation: CASSATSTLPGDTQYF.

J is TRBJ2-2 and V is TRBV3-1 (or the pseudogene TRBV3-2), with 7 positions matching TRBD1. The CDR3 sequence is 16 residues long. The V gene end was trimmed by 5 bases and the J gene end by 0 bases; junction bases not matched to a gene: 6. In germline, CDR1 is LGHDT, CDR2 YNNKEL (reference sequence). The CDR3 DNA reads as TGTGCCAGCAGCTTTACCAGGGGGACGAACACCGGGGAGCTGTTTTTT. It is translated as CASSFTRGTNTGELFF.

The chain links TRBV30 to TRBJ2-3; 9 nucleotides align to TRBD1. Germline-derived CDR1 and CDR2 are GTSNPN and SVGIG (reference sequence). The CDR3 runs to 17 residues. The V segment lost 0 bases and the J segment 1 base; nucleotides outside the gene matches: 8. The CDR3 DNA reads as TGTGCCTGGAGTGTACACTGGGACAGGGCTGGCACAGATACGCAGTATTTT. This sequence encodes CAWSVHWDRAGTDTQYF.

The chain joins TRBV28 to TRBJ2-7; D remains unclear. Germline CDR1 MDHEN, CDR2 SYDVKM. Deletions cut 6 bases from V and 7 bases from J, with 19 bases between. The CDR3 extends over 14 amino acids. CDR3 protein: CASRGGQIFGEQYF. The DNA for the CDR3 is TGTGCCAGCAGGGGTGGGCAGATCTTCGGAGAGCAGTACTTC.

The genes are TRBV28 and TRBJ2-2, with TRBD2 matching over 13 bases. The CDR3 is 14 residues long. J lost 9 bases, V lost 8 bases, and 6 bases had no gene match. Germline lookup yields CDR1 MDHEN and CDR2 SYDVKM. The CDR3: CASATSGRYWELFF. The CDR3, as DNA: TGTGCCAGCGCGACTAGCGGGAGGTATTGGGAGCTGTTTTTT.

The chain couples TRBV5-4 to TRBJ2-7; 8 bases match TRBD1. V was pared by 2 bases and J by 3 bases, with 7 bases of the junction left unmatched. This CDR3 has 15 residues. Germline assignment: CDR1 SGHNT and CDR2 YYREEE (reference sequence). CDR3 bases: TGTGCCAGCAGCTTCCATGGACAGGGTCTCTACGAGCAGTACTTC. Protein: CASSFHGQGLYEQYF.

This rearrangement joins TRBV6-5 to TRBJ2-7, with TRBD2 identical over 8 bases. With V trimmed by 6 bases and J by 0 bases, 7 bases remained unmatched. Looked up from germline, CDR1 is MNHEY and CDR2 is SVGAGI. The CDR3 totals 15 residues. This CDR3 is CASSLTLAGSYEQYF. In DNA form, the CDR3 reads TGTGCCAGCAGCTTAACGCTAGCGGGCTCCTACGAGCAGTACTTC.

The chain joins TRBV5-6 to TRBJ2-7, with 8 bases matching TRBD2. After removal of 3 bases from V and 8 bases from J, the junction contained 7 bases not matched to a gene. The CDR3 has 13 amino acids. Germline loops: CDR1 SGHDT, CDR2 YYEEEE. CDR3 protein: CASSSGGTNKQYF. The CDR3 nucleotides read TGTGCCAGCAGCTCGGGGGGGACTAACAAGCAGTACTTC.

The V gene is TRBV12-3 or TRBV12-4, the J gene TRBJ1-2; D is uncertain. The CDR3 has 11 amino acids. Trimming left V 7 bases short and J 3 bases short, with 6 bases between. The CDR3 DNA sequence: TGTGCCAGCACCCGGGACTATGGCTACACCTTC. It specifies CASTRDYGYTF.

This clone was observed a handful of times. The J gene is TRBJ2-5, the V gene TRBV15; D possibly corresponds to TRBD2 (6 bases). V was shortened by 1 base and J by 4 bases, with 13 bases between the two germline ends. The germline gives CDR1 LNHNV, CDR2 YYDKDF (reference sequence). CDR3 size: 15 residues. DNA of the CDR3: TGTGCCACCAGCAGAGGGGGAGGTGCAGGAGAGACCCAGTACTTC. The encoded protein is CATSRGGGAGETQYF.

The rearrangement links TRBV2 to TRBJ1-6, with D unresolved. Trimming shortened V by 6 bases and J by 4 bases, and 13 bases separated the two germline ends. CDR1 SNHLY and CDR2 FYNNEI come from the germline V gene. The CDR3 loop spans 15 amino acids. The CDR3 here is CASRDREQYNSPLHF. The CDR3 bases are TGTGCCAGCAGGGATCGGGAACAGTATAATTCACCCCTCCACTTT. Looking up the rest from reference TRBV2 and TRBJ1-6 gives the full variable domain: EPEVTQTPSHQVTQMGQEVILRCVPISNHLYFYWYRQILGQKVEFLVSFYNNEISEKSEIFDDQFSVERPDGSNFTLKIRSTKLEDSAMYFCASRDREQYNSPLHFGNGTRLTVT.

V gene TRBV6-5 combines with J gene TRBJ2-7; D is ambiguous. This CDR3 region has 14 residues. CDR1 and CDR2 from the germline V gene are MNHEY and SVGAGI. V was pared by 0 bases and J by 6 bases, with 12 bases between. In nucleotides, the CDR3 is TGTGCCAGCAGTTACTCGCAGGATGTCGGCGAGCAGTACTTC. It codes for CASSYSQDVGEQYF.

The rearrangement links TRBV28 to TRBJ1-3; 7 bases agree with TRBD1. Trimming removed 4 bases from V and 8 bases from J; junction bases left unmatched: 2. This CDR3 region has 12 residues. Germline values: CDR1 MDHEN, CDR2 SYDVKM. This CDR3 is CASSSRGDTIYF. DNA of the CDR3: TGTGCCAGCAGTTCCAGGGGGGACACCATATATTTT.

This chain links TRBV30 with TRBJ2-3; 7 bases fit TRBD1. V was pared by 0 bases and J by 7 bases, with 10 bases of the junction left unmatched. Germline CDR1 is GTSNPN and CDR2 is SVGIG (reference sequence). The CDR3 has 15 amino acids. The CDR3 loop reads CAWSVYSSRGNTQYF. CDR3 in DNA: TGTGCCTGGAGTGTATACAGCAGCAGGGGGAATACGCAGTATTTT.

The sample holds one count of this clone. The gene calls are TRBV28 and TRBJ2-7; TRBD1 agrees at 8 bases. The CDR3 is made up of 15 amino acids. Germline values: CDR1 MDHEN, CDR2 SYDVKM. V was clipped by 8 bases and J by 4 bases; unmatched bases: 13. The CDR3 sequence: CASQISGTGRYEQYF. CDR3 bases: TGTGCCAGCCAGATCTCCGGGACAGGACGGTACGAGCAGTACTTC.

The rearrangement links TRBV7-8 to TRBJ2-7, with 10 nucleotides matching TRBD1. The CDR3 is made up of 16 amino acids. Germline CDR1 SGHVS, CDR2 FQNEAQ. The V segment lost 5 bases and the J segment 5 bases; nucleotides outside the gene matches: 12. CDR3 sequence: CASSPNYRDRGNEQYF. The CDR3, as DNA: TGTGCCAGCAGCCCAAATTACCGGGACAGGGGAAACGAGCAGTACTTC.

The chain combines TRBV11-3 with TRBJ2-1; D possibly corresponds to TRBD1 (6 bases). The germline V gene has CDR1 SGHNT and CDR2 YENEEA. CDR3 length: 14 amino acids. Deletions cut 3 bases from V and 9 bases from J, with 15 bases between. The CDR3 sequence is CASSFGLGAGEQFF. CDR3 nucleotide sequence: TGTGCCAGCAGCTTCGGTTTGGGGGCGGGTGAGCAGTTCTTC.

The rearrangement links TRBV11-3 to TRBJ2-7; D gene uncertain. Germline V gene data show CDR1 as SGHNT and CDR2 as YENEEA. V lost 1 base and J 0 bases, leaving 16 bases between the germline ends. The CDR3 runs 17 residues. CDR3 DNA sequence: TGTGCCAGCAGCTTAGGATTCTTTGAAGTTAGCTCCTACGAGCAGTACTTC. Translating gives CASSLGFFEVSSYEQYF.

This sequence joins TRBV27 and TRBJ1-2; 10 nucleotides match TRBD1. Germline trimming cut 4 bases from V and 2 bases from J; bases unmatched to any gene: 16. The germline CDR1 and CDR2 sequences are MNHEY and SMNVEV (reference sequence). This CDR3 has 19 residues. CDR3 in amino acids: CASSSATEPGQGSNYGYTF. The CDR3 DNA reads TGTGCCAGCAGTTCAGCGACGGAACCGGGACAGGGGTCCAACTATGGCTACACCTTC.

The gene calls are TRBV4-1 and TRBJ1-1; D is ambiguous. The CDR3 is made up of 14 amino acids. Germline V gene data show CDR1 as MGHRA and CDR2 as YSYEKL. Trimming took off 0 bases at V and 4 bases at J, with 9 bases between the two ends. The CDR3 region is CASSQELLRTEAFF. CDR3 coding DNA: TGCGCCAGCAGCCAAGAACTTTTACGCACTGAAGCTTTCTTT.

The chain uses TRBV11-3 and TRBJ2-7; possibly TRBD2 for D (5 bases). This CDR3 comprises 15 residues. CDR1 and CDR2 (germline): SGHNT, YENEEA. V shed 0 bases and J shed 3 bases, with 12 bases lying between them. The CDR3 region is CASSLELGRVYEQYF. CDR3 nucleotide sequence: TGTGCCAGCAGCTTAGAACTGGGGAGAGTCTACGAGCAGTACTTC.

The chain couples TRBV30 to TRBJ1-5; a weak D match, TRBD1 (5 bases). V was trimmed by 3 bases and J by 7 bases, leaving 10 bases between them. The CDR3 has 12 amino acids. CDR1 is GTSNPN, CDR2 SVGIG, per germline (reference sequence). The CDR3 coding sequence is TGTGCCTGGAGCAGGGCTGAGCAGCCCCAGCATTTT. Its protein product is CAWSRAEQPQHF. The whole variable domain, filled in from reference TRBV30 and TRBJ1-5, reads SQTIHQWPATLVQPVGSPLSLECTVEGTSNPNLYWYRQAAGRGLQLLFYSVGIGQISSEVPQNLSASRPQDRQFILSSKKLLLSDSGFYLCAWSRAEQPQHFGDGTRLSIL.

The J gene is TRBJ2-3, the V gene TRBV5-1, with 9 positions matching TRBD2. V trimming: 4 bases; J trimming: 4 bases; junction bases outside the gene matches: 10. Germline V gives CDR1 SGHRS, CDR2 YFSETQ. The CDR3 has 16 residues. CDR3 residues: CASSIRSGRRSDTQYF. In DNA, the CDR3 is TGCGCCAGCAGCATACGTAGCGGGAGAAGATCAGATACGCAGTATTTT.

This chain links TRBV19 with TRBJ2-2; the D is unclear. The CDR3 is 15 residues long. Germline V gives CDR1 LNHDA, CDR2 SQIVND (reference sequence). V shed 4 bases and J shed 1 base, with 10 bases lying between them. CDR3 in DNA: TGTGCCAGTAGTAGCCGCACAGTGAACACCGGGGAGCTGTTTTTT. This encodes CASSSRTVNTGELFF.

The CDR3 DNA follows: TGTGCCATCAGTGAAATGGACAGGGCTGGCAGGAACACTGAAGCTTTCTTT. Its translation is CAISEMDRAGRNTEAFF. This chain links TRBV10-3 with TRBJ1-1, with 8 bases fitting TRBD1. J lost 1 base, V lost 3 bases, and 10 bases had no gene match. Germline CDR1 reads ENHRY; CDR2 reads SYGVKD. CDR3 length: 17 amino acids.

This chain uses TRBV25-1 with TRBJ1-6; TRBD1 matches 8 bases. The V and J ends lost 0 bases and 5 bases, in that order; junction bases with no gene match: 6. Germline CDR1 reads MGHDK; CDR2 reads SYGVNS. This CDR3 is 17 amino acids long. CDR3 loop: CASSEYSRGPDNSPLHF. CDR3 bases: TGTGCCAGCAGTGAATACTCCAGGGGGCCAGATAATTCACCCCTCCACTTT.

This clone has just one count. V gene TRBV25-1 combines with J gene TRBJ1-6, with D maybe TRBD1 (5 bases). There are 15 residues in the CDR3. CDR1 is MGHDK and CDR2 is SYGVNS in the germline V gene. The chain's CDR3 is CAARGSGLYNSPLHF. The CDR3 coding sequence is TGTGCGGCCCGGGGGAGCGGGCTCTATAATTCACCCCTCCACTTT.

The chain couples TRBV5-4 to TRBJ2-3; 8 bases match TRBD2. Trimming removed 1 base from V and 3 bases from J; junction bases left unmatched: 4. CDR3 size: 15 residues. Germline CDR1 and CDR2: SGHNT and YYREEE (reference sequence). DNA for the CDR3: TGTGCCAGCAGCTTGACGGGGGGGATGACAGATACGCAGTATTTT. It yields the protein CASSLTGGMTDTQYF.

A single count supports this clone. The rearrangement links TRBV24-1 to TRBJ1-6; tentatively, D is TRBD1 (5 bases). Trimming stripped 0 bases from V and 8 bases from J, with 16 bases between. CDR1 is KGHDR, CDR2 SFDVKD, per germline. This CDR3 has 17 amino acids. CDR3 sequence: CATSDLQGVRVDSPLHF. In nucleotides, the CDR3 is TGTGCCACCAGTGATTTGCAAGGGGTTAGGGTTGATTCACCCCTCCACTTT.